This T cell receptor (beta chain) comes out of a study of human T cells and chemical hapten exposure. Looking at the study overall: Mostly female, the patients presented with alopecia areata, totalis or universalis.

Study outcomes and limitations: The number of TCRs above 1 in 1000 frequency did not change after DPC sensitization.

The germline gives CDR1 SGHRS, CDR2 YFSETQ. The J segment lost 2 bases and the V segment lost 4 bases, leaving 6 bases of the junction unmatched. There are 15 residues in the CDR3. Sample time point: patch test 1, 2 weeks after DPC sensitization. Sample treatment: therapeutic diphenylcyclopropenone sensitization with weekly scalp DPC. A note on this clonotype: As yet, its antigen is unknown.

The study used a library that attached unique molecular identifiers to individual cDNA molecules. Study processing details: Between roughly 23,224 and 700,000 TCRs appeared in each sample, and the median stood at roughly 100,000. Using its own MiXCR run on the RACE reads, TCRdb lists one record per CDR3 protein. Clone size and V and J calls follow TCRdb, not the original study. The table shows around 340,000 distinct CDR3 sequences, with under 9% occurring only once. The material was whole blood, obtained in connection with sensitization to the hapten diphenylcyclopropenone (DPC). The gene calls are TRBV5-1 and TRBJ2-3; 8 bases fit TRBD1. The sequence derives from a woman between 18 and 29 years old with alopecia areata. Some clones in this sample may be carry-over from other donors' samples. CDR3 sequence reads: CASSRTGLDTDTQYF. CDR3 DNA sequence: TGCGCCAGCAGCAGGACAGGGCTAGACACAGATACGCAGTATTTT.